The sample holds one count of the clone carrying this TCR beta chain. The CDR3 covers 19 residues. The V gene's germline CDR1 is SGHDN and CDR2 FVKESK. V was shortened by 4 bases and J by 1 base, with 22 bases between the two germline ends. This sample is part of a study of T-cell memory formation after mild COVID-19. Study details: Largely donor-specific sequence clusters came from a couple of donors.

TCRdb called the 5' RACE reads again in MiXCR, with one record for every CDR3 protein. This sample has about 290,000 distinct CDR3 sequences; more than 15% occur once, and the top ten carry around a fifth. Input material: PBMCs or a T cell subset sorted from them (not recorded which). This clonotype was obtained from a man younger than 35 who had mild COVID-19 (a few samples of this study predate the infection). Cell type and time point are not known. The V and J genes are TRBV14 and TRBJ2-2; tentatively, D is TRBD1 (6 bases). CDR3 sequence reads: CASSRRLGHHMRNTGELFF. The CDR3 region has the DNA TGTGCCAGCAGCCGGAGATTGGGACACCACATGAGGAACACCGGGGAGCTGTTTTTT. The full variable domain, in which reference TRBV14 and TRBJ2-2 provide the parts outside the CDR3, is EAGVTQFPSHSVIEKGQTVTLRCDPISGHDNLYWYRRVMGKEIKFLLHFVKESKQDESGMPNNRFLAERTGGTYSTLKVQPAELEDSGVYFCASSRRLGHHMRNTGELFFGEGSRLTVL.